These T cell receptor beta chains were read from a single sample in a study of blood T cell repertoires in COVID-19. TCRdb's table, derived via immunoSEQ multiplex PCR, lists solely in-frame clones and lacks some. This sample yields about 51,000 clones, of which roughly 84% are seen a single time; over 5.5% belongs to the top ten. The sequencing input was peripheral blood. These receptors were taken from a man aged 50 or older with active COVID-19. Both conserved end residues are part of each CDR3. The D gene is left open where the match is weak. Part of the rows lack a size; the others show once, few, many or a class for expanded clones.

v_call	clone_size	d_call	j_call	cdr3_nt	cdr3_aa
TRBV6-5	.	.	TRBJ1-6	TGTGCCAGCAGTTACGGGCCCGGGGTGAATTCACCCCTCCACTTT	CASSYGPGVNSPLHF
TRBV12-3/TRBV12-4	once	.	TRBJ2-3	TGTGCCAGCAGTCAGGGGAGCGCAGATACGCAGTATTTT	CASSQGSADTQYF
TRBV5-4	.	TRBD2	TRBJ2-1	TGTGCCAGCAGCCCGGGGGGAGCGGGGGGGTACAATGAGCAGTTCTTC	CASSPGGAGGYNEQFF
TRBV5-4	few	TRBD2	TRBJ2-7	TGTGCCAGCAGCTTGCGTGGTAGCGGGGCCGAAGAGCAGTACTTC	CASSLRGSGAEEQYF
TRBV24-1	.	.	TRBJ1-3	TGTGCCACCAGTGATTTGTATGGAAACACCATATATTTT	CATSDLYGNTIYF
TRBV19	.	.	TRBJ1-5	TGTGCCAGTAGTAGGGACATTAATCAGCCCCAGCATTTT	CASSRDINQPQHF
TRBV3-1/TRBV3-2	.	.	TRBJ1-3	TGTGCCAGCAGCCAAGTAGGTTGGGGCGTTGGAAACACCATATATTTT	CASSQVGWGVGNTIYF
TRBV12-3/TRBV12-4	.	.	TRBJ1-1	TGTGCCAGCAGCCGTACAGATAACACTGAAGCTTTCTTT	CASSRTDNTEAFF
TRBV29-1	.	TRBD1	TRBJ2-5	TGCAGCGTTGTGCCGGGACAGGGGAAAGAGACCCAGTACTTC	CSVVPGQGKETQYF
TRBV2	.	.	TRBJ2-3	TGTGCCAGCAGTGAGGTACCGCCAGGAGATACGCAGTATTTT	CASSEVPPGDTQYF
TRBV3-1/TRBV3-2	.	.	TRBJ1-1	TGTGCCAGCAGCTATGAACCCGGGAGGGTGAACACTGAAGCTTTCTTT	CASSYEPGRVNTEAFF
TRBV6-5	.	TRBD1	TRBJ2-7	TGTGCCAGCAGGTACCGACAGGGGCACGAGCAGTACTTC	CASRYRQGHEQYF
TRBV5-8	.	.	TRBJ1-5	TGTGCCAGCACCCTCTCCGGGGATTGGGATCAGCCCCAGCATTTT	CASTLSGDWDQPQHF
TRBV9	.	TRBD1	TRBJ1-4	TGTGCCAGCAGCGTAGGGGACAGTCTTGAAAAACTGTTTTTT	CASSVGDSLEKLFF
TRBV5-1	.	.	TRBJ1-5	TGCGCCAGCAGCTTGGCCGGGGGCAATCAGCCCCAGCATTTT	CASSLAGGNQPQHF
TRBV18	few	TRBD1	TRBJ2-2	TGTGCCAGCTCACCAATGTCGGGACAGGGACGAGGTGGCACCGGGGAGCTGTTTTTT	CASSPMSGQGRGGTGELFF
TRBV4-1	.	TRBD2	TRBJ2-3	TGCGCCAGCAGCCCCGAACCCCCTGGCGGGGGGTTCACAGATACGCAGTATTTT	CASSPEPPGGGFTDTQYF
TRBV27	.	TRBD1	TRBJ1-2	TGTGCCAGCAGTACCCAGACAGGGGACTATGGCTACACCTTC	CASSTQTGDYGYTF
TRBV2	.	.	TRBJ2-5	TGTGCCAGCAGTGGCGGGCCCCAAGAGACCCAGTACTTC	CASSGGPQETQYF
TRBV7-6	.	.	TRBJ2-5	TGTGCCAGCAGAAACCTCCCGGGGAGCACCCCCCAAGAGACCCAGTACTTC	CASRNLPGSTPQETQYF
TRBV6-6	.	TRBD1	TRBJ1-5	TGTGCCAGCAGCCCCGGACAGGGGAGCTTTTTT	CASSPGQGSFF
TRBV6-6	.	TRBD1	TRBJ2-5	TGTGCCAGCAGTTACCTAACAGGGGTCCAAGAGACCCAGTACTTC	CASSYLTGVQETQYF
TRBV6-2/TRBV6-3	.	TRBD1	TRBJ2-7	TGTGCCAGCAGTTATCACAGGGGCGAGCAGTACTTC	CASSYHRGEQYF
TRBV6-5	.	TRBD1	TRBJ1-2	TGTGCCAGCAGTTACTCAAGAACAGGGGATGGCTACACCTTC	CASSYSRTGDGYTF
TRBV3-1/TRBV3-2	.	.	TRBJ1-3	TGTGCCAGCAGCCCAAGTTTCCTGGGGCCCGGAAACACCATATATTTT	CASSPSFLGPGNTIYF
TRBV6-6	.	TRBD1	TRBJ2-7	TGTGCCAGCAGTCGGACAGGGAGCTACGAGCAGTACTTC	CASSRTGSYEQYF
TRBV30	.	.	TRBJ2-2	TGTGCCTGGAGCCCTCTAAGGGGCGGAGCGAAAATCGGGGAGCTGTTTTTT	CAWSPLRGGAKIGELFF
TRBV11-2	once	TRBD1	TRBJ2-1	TGTGCCAGCAGCTTGGACAGGGTCATTGGTAATGAGCAGTTCTTC	CASSLDRVIGNEQFF
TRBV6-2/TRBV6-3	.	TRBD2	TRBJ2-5	TGTGCCAGCAGTCGGGGGGGGGAGACCCAGTACTTC	CASSRGGETQYF
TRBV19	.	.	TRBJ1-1	TGTGCCAGTCACCGCCACGGGTCAGGGGACACGAACACTGAAGCTTTCTTT	CASHRHGSGDTNTEAFF
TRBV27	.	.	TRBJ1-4	TGTGCCAGCAGTTTCTGGGGGGAGGAAAAACTGTTTTTT	CASSFWGEEKLFF
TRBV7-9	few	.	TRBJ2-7	TGTGCCAGCAGCTTAAGGGGTGGTAACGAGCAGTACTTC	CASSLRGGNEQYF
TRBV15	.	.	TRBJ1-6	TGTGCCACCAGCAACCAGGGCTGGAATTCACCCCTCCACTTT	CATSNQGWNSPLHF
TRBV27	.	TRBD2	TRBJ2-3	TGTGCCAGCAGAAGACTAGCGGGAGCCGTCGCTACGCAGTATTTT	CASRRLAGAVATQYF
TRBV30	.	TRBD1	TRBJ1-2	TGTGCCTACCTACCCGGACAGGGACTGATCGACTATGGCTACACCTTC	CAYLPGQGLIDYGYTF
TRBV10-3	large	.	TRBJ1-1	TGTGCCATCAGCCTCGGGTGGGAGGGCACTGAAGCTTTCTTT	CAISLGWEGTEAFF
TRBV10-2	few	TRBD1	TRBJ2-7	TGCGCCAGCAGCTGGACAGGGGGATACGAGCAGTACTTC	CASSWTGGYEQYF
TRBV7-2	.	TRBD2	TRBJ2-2	TGTGCCAGCAACTCTAGCGGGAGGGGGGAGCTGTTTTTT	CASNSSGRGELFF
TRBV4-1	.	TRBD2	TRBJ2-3	TGCGCCAGCAGCCAGCCCGGGGTAGCGGGAGATACGCAGTATTTT	CASSQPGVAGDTQYF
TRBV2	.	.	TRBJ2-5	TGTGCCAGCAGTACGGGGGTCGGGGAGACCCAGTACTTC	CASSTGVGETQYF
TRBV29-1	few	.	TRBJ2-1	TGCAGCCTCCGGTCCTACAATGAGCAGTTCTTC	CSLRSYNEQFF
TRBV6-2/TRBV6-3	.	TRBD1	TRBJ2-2	TGTGCCAGCGGCCGGACAGGGTTCACCGGGGAGCTGTTTTTT	CASGRTGFTGELFF
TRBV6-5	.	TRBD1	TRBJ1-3	TGTGCCAGCAGTTCCTACAGGGGGTTGGGAAACACCATATATTTT	CASSSYRGLGNTIYF
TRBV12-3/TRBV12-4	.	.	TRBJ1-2	TGTGCCAGCAGTTTAGGGAGTTCCCGTAACTACACCTTC	CASSLGSSRNYTF
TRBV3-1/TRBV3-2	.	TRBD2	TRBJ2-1	TGTGCCAGCAGCCAAACGGGACTAGCGGACTTGGATGAGCAGTTCTTC	CASSQTGLADLDEQFF
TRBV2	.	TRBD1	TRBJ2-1	TGTGCCAGCAGTACAGGGGCATCATACAATGAGCAGTTCTTC	CASSTGASYNEQFF
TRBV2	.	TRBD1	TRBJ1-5	TGTGCCAGCAGTGAACAGGGGGCAAATCAGCCCCAGCATTTT	CASSEQGANQPQHF